This TCR beta chain emerged from a study of shared clonotypes between healthy human individuals. V gave up 0 bases and J gave up 6 bases, with 9 bases separating them. The germline V gene has CDR1 KGHSH and CDR2 LQKENI. This CDR3 has 13 amino acids. Each of the donors was a healthy adult who was HIV-negative and had not had a recent acute infection or vaccination. Naive CD4+ cells were CD45RA-selected; the remaining cells were memory. Replicate sorted-subset PCRs were loaded with 150 to 200 ng DNA, roughly 33,000 T cell genomes. Repertoires were generated with immunoSEQ multiplex PCR, while TCRdb's copy carries only in-frame clones and drops some. This sample has roughly 2,300,000 clones, with approximately 90% found just once.

This receptor was taken from a man aged 18 to 30 in good health. Some clones in this sample may be carry-over from other donors' samples. Sequencing used naive CD4+ T cells from PBMCs. Documented subset: CD45RA+ positively selected. The chain carries TRBV18 and TRBJ2-7; D remains unclear. Here the CDR3 DNA reads TGTGCCAGCTCACCACCCTCCCTCACCGAGCAGTACTTC. It codes for CASSPPSLTEQYF.